This T cell receptor beta chain appears in the sequencing data of a study of OX40 agonist ivuxolimab in advanced cancers. A note on the overall study: Ivuxolimab was a fully human IgG2 agonistic monoclonal antibody targeting the costimulatory receptor OX40 (CD134). Intravenous ivuxolimab was administered to patients every 2 weeks at six dose levels: 0.01, 0.1, 0.3, 1.5, 3 and 10 mg/kg. Of the roughly 54 patients in dose escalation, about 20 had hepatocellular carcinoma, about 15 had melanoma, 9 had renal cell carcinoma and 9 had head and neck cancer. In the dose-escalation cohort, 75% to 85% of patients were male, and the mean age was approximately 60 years with a range of roughly 23 to 79. Patients were allowed to have had prior anti-PD-1, anti-PD-L1 or anti-CTLA-4 therapy, and approximately 40% of the dose-escalation patients had been treated with checkpoint inhibitors. Partial responses occurred in three dose-escalation patients: two with cutaneous melanoma and one with hepatocellular carcinoma. The purpose of peripheral TCRbeta sequencing was to test whether ivuxolimab changed TCR sequence diversity and led to clonal T-cell expansion. The paper describes the monotherapy dose-escalation part (N ≈ 49 patients) of the phase I trial of ivuxolimab.

Genomic DNA was isolated from the sorted cells so that the TCRbeta CDR3 region could be sequenced. TCRbeta CDR3 regions were sequenced using the immunoSEQ Assay. Imported from immuneACCESS, the table was reduced by TCRdb to in-frame sequences with V and J called. These copies leave out some clones; in studies compared against another copy, an unresolved V gene accounts for under half, and the cause of the remainder is not known. The sample table records more than 55,000 clones; approximately 90% of these occur just once. Jointly, the top ten make up around 3.6% of the sample. Of note for this clone: Its antigen is still unknown. No much larger clone exists at a distance of one base, and base qualities are not known.

Reading from cysteine to phenylalanine, the CDR3 counts 15 amino acids. Only CDR3 DNA remains: 45 bases, in frame from the first base. Deletion took 4 bases off V and 2 bases off J, with a span of 12 bases between the germline ends. From the germline V gene, CDR1 is SGDLS and CDR2 is YYNGEE. Patients with autoimmune disease history or receiving systemic immunosuppression were excluded from the trial. In every dose cohort, peripheral blood was drawn for TCR sequencing at baseline, cycle 4 day 1, and cycle 7 day 1. The samples were taken from a phase I, first-in-human, multicenter, open-label dose-escalation trial of ivuxolimab. Adults with locally advanced or metastatic melanoma, renal cell carcinoma, hepatocellular carcinoma or head and neck squamous cell carcinoma were enrolled in the trial. Before TCR sequencing, CD4+ and CD8+ T cells were separately sorted from peripheral blood. Overall study outcomes, separate from this receptor: The antigen specificity of the clonally expanded peripheral T cells was not determined. In the 0.1-3.0 mg/kg groups, partial responders had among the lowest normalized peripheral clonal expansion, particularly in CD8+ T cells. After ivuxolimab, CD8+ T cells had more expanded clones than CD4+ T cells on average. At doses of 0.1 to 3.0 mg/kg, clonal expansion of both CD4+ and CD8+ blood T cells was observed from baseline to week 6. Low levels of normalized T-cell clonal expansion were also shown by some nonresponding patients.

The receptor was isolated from an adult with an advanced solid tumor such as melanoma, head and neck, liver or kidney cancer. The source was CD4+ or CD8+ T cells sorted from blood, collected in a trial of the OX40 agonist ivuxolimab. This sequence uses TRBV9 and TRBJ2-2; the D gene is perhaps TRBD2, from 6 matching bases. At the DNA level, the sequence is TGTGCCAGCAGCATCCGGGGGACCAACACCGGGGAGCTGTTTTTT. Protein translation: CASSIRGTNTGELFF.